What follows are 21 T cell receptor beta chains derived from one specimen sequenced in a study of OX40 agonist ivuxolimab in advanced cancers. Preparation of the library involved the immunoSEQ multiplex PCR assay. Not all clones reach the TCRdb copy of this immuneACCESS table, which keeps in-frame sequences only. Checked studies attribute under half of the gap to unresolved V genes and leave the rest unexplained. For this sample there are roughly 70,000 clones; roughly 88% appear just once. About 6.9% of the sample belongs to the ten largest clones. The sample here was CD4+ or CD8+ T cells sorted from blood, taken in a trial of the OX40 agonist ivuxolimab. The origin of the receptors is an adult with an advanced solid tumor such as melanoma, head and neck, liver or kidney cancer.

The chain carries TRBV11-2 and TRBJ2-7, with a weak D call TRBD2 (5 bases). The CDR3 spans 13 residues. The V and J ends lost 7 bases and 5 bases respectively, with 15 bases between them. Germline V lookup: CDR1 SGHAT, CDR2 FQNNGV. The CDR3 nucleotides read TGTGCCAGCACGCAACAGTTCGGGAACGAGCAGTACTTC. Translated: CASTQQFGNEQYF. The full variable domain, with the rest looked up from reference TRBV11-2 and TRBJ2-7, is EAGVAQSPRYKIIEKRQSVAFWCNPISGHATLYWYQQILGQGPKLLIQFQNNGVVDDSQLPKDRFSAERLKGVDSTLKIQPAKLEDSAVYLCASTQQFGNEQYFGPGTRLTVT.

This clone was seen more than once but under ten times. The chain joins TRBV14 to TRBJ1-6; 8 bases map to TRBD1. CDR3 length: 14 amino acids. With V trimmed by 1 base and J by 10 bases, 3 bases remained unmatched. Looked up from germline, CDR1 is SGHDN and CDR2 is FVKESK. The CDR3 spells CASSQGTGYSPLHF. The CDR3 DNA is TGTGCCAGCAGCCAAGGGACAGGGTACTCACCCCTCCACTTT.

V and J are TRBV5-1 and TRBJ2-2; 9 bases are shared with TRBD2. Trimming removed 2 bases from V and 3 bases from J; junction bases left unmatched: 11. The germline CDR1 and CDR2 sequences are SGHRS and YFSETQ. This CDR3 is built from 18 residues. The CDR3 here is CASSFTSLSGRDTGELFF. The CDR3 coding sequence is TGCGCCAGCAGCTTCACCTCGCTTAGCGGGAGAGACACCGGGGAGCTGTTTTTT.

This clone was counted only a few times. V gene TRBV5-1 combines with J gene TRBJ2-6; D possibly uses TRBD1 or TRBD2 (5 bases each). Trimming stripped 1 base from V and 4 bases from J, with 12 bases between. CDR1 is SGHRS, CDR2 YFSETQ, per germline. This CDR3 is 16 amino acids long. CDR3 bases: TGCGCCAGCAGCTTGTCCGGGGCGGACGGGGCCAACGTCCTGACTTTC. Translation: CASSLSGADGANVLTF.

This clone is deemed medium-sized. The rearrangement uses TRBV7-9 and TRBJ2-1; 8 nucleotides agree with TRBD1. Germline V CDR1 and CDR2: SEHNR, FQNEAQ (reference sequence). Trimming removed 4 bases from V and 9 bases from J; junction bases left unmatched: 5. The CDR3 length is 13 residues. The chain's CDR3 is CASSWTGQGEQFF. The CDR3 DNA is TGTGCCAGCAGCTGGACAGGGCAGGGTGAGCAGTTCTTC.

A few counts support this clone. CDR3 residues: CASSLGAGGSGANVLTF. The CDR3 DNA sequence: TGTGCCAGCAGCTTGGGAGCGGGGGGCTCTGGGGCCAACGTCCTGACTTTC. The chain uses TRBV5-4 and TRBJ2-6, with TRBD2 matching over 9 bases. CDR3 size: 17 residues. Per the germline V gene, CDR1 is SGHNT and CDR2 is YYREEE (reference sequence). V gave up 0 bases and J gave up 0 bases; unmatched junction bases: 1. Combining the CDR3 with reference TRBV5-4 and TRBJ2-6 gives the whole variable domain ETGVTQSPTHLIKTRGQQVTLRCSSQSGHNTVSWYQQALGQGPQFIFQYYREEENGRGNFPPRFSGLQFPNYSSELNVNALELDDSALYLCASSLGAGGSGANVLTFGAGSRLTVL.

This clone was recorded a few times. CDR3 coding DNA: TGTGCCAGCAGCCTCGATGGAAGGGCTGGTGAAAAACTGTTTTTT. Amino acid sequence: CASSLDGRAGEKLFF. The V call is TRBV9, the J call TRBJ1-4; D is unclear. CDR1 and CDR2 (germline): SGDLS, YYNGEE. This CDR3 region has 15 residues. The V and J ends lost 4 bases and 7 bases respectively, with 17 bases between them.

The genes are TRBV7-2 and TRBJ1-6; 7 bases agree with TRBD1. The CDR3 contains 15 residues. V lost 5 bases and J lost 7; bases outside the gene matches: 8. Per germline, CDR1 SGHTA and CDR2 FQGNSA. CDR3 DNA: TGTGCCAGCAGCAAACAGGGGTGGGGGAATTCACCCCTCCACTTT. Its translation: CASSKQGWGNSPLHF.

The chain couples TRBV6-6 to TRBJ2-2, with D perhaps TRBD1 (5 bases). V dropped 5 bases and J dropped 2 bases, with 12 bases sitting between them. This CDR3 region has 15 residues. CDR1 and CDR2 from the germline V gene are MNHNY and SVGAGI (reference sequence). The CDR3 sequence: CASSRLDSNTGELFF. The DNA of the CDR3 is TGTGCCAGCAGTCGCCTAGACAGTAACACCGGGGAGCTGTTTTTT.

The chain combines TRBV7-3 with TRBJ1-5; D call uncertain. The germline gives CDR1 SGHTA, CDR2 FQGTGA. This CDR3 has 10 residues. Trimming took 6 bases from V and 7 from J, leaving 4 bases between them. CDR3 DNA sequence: TGTGCCAGCAGACCCCAGCCCCAGCATTTT. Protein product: CASRPQPQHF.

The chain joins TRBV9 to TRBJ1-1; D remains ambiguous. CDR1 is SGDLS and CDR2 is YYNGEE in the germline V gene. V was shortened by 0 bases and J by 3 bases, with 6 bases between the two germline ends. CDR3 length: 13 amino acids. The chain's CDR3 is CASSVGPYTEAFF. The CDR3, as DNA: TGTGCCAGCAGCGTAGGTCCATACACTGAAGCTTTCTTT.

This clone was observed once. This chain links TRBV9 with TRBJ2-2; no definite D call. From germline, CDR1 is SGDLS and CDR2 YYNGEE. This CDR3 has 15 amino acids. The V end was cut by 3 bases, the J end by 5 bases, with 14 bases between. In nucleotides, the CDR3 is TGTGCCAGCAGCGCCTCCGAGGCCTATACCGGGGAGCTGTTTTTT. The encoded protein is CASSASEAYTGELFF.

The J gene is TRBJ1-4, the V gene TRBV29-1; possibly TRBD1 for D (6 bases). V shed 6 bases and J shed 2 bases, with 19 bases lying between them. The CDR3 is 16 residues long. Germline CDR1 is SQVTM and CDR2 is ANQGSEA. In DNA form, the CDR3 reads TGCAGCGTCGGACGGGGGCAGGGAAGGACTAATGAAAAACTGTTTTTT. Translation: CSVGRGQGRTNEKLFF.

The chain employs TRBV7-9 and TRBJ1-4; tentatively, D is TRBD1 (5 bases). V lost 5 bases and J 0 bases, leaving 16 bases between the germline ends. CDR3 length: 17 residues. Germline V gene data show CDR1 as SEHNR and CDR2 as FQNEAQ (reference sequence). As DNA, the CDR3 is TGTGCCAGCAGCCAAATATTGGGGGATGCAACTAATGAAAAACTGTTTTTT. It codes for CASSQILGDATNEKLFF.

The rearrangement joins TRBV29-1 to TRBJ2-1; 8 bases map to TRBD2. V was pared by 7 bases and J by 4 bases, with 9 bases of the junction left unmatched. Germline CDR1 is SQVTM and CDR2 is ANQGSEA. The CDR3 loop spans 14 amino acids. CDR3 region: CSAVAGRGYNEQFF. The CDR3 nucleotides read TGCAGCGCTGTAGCGGGAAGGGGATACAATGAGCAGTTCTTC.

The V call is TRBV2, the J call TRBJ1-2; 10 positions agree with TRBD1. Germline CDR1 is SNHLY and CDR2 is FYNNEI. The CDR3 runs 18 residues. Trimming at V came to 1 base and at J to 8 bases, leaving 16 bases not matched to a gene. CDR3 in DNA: TGTGCCAGCAGTGAAGTTTCAGGAGCGGACAGGGGGTCACGCGGCTACACCTTC. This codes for CASSEVSGADRGSRGYTF.

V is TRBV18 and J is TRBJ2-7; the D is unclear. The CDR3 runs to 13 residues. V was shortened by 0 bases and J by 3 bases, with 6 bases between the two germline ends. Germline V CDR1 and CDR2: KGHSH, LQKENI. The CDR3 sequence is CASSPPPGYEQYF. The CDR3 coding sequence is TGTGCCAGCTCACCACCCCCAGGCTACGAGCAGTACTTC.

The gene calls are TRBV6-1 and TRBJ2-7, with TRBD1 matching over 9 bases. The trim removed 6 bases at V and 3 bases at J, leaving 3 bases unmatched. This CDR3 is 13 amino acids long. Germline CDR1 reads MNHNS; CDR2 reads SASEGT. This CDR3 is CASRPTGGYEQYF. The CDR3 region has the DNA TGTGCCAGCAGGCCGACAGGGGGCTACGAGCAGTACTTC.

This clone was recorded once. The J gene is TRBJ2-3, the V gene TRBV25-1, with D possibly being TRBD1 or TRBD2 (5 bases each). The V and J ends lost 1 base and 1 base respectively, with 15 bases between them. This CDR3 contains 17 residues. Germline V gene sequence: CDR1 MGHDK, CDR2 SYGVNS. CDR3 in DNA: TGTGCCAGCAGTGAATTTATGTTAAGGGGAGGCACAGATACGCAGTATTTT. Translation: CASSEFMLRGGTDTQYF.

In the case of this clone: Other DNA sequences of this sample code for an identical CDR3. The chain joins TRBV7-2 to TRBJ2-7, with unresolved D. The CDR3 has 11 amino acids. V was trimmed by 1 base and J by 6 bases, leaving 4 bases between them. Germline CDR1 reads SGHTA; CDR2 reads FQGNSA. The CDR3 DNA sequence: TGTGCCAGCAGCTTAGTCCTCGAGCAGTACTTC. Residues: CASSLVLEQYF. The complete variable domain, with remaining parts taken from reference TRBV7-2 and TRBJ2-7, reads GAGVSQSPSNKVTEKGKDVELRCDPISGHTALYWYRQSLGQGLEFLIYFQGNSAPDKSGLPSDRFSAERTGGSVSTLTIQRTQQEDSAVYLCASSLVLEQYFGPGTRLTVT.

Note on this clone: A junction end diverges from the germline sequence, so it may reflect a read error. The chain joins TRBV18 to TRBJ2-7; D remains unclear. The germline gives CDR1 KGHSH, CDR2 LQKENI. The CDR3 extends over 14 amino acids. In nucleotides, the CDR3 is TGTGCCGGCTCACCAGCCAGGAGCTCCTACGAGCAGTACTTC. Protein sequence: CAGSPARSSYEQYF.